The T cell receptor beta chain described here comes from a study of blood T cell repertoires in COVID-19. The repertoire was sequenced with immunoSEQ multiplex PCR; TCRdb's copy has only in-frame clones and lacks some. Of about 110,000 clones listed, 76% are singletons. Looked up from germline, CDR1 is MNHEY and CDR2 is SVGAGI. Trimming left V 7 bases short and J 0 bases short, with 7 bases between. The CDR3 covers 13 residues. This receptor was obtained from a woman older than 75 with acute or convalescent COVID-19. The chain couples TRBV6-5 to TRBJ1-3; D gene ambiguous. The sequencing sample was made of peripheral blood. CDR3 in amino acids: CASTGASGNTIYF. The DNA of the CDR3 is TGTGCCAGCACGGGTGCCTCTGGAAACACCATATATTTT.